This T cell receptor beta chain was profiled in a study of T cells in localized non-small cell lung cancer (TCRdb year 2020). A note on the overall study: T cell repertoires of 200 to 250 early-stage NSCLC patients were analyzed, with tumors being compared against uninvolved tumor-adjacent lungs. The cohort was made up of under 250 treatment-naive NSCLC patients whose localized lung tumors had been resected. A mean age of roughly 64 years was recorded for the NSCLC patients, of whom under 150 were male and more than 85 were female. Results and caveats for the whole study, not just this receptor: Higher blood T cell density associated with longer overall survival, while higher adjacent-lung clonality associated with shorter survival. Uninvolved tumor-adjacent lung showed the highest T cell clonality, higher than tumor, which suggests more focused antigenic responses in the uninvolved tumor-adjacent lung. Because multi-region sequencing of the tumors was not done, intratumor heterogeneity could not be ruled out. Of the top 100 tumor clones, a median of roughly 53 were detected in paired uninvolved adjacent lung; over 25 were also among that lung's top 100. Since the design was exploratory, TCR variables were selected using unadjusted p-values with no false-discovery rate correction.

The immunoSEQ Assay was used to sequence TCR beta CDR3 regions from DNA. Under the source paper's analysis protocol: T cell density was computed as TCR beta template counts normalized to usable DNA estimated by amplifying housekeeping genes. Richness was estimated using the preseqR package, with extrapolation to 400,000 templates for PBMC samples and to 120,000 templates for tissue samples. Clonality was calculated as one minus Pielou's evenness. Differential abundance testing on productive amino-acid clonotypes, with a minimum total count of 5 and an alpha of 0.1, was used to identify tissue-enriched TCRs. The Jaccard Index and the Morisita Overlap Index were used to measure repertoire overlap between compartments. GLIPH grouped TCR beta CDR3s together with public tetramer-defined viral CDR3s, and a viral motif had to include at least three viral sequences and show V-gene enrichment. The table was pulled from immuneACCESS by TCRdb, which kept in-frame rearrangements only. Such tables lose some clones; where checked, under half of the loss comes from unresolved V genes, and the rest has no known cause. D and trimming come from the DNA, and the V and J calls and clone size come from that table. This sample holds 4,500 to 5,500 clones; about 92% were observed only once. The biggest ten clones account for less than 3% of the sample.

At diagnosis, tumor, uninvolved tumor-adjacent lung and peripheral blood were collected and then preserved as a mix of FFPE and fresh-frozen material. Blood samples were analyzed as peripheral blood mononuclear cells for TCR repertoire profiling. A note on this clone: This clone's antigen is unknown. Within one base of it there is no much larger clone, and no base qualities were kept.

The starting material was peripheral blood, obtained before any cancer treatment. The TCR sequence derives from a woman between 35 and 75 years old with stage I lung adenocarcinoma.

The CDR3 protein sequence reads: CASGSDGHSYNEQFF. The DNA sequence reads TGTGCTAGTGGTTCAGACGGGCATTCCTACAATGAGCAGTTCTTC. This chain is built from TRBV12-5 and TRBJ2-1, with no confident D gene call. In the germline V gene, CDR1 corresponds to LGHNT and CDR2 to FRNRAP. From cysteine to phenylalanine, the CDR3 is 15 amino acids long. CDR3 DNA only is kept here, 45 bases in frame from base 1. V drops 4 bases and J drops 1 base, leaving 11 bases in between.